These 6 T cell receptor beta chains originate from one sample sequenced in a study of OX40 agonist ivuxolimab in advanced cancers. Clones were sequenced by immunoSEQ multiplex PCR, and TCRdb holds only the in-frame ones, with some missing. The sample has about 40,000 clones, 82% seen once. The sequencing used CD4+ or CD8+ T cells sorted from blood, collected in a trial of the OX40 agonist ivuxolimab. These receptors were taken from an adult with an advanced solid tumor such as melanoma, head and neck, liver or kidney cancer.

The rearrangement uses TRBV2 and TRBJ2-7, with 9 bases aligning to TRBD1. Germline V gives CDR1 SNHLY, CDR2 FYNNEI. There are 14 residues in the CDR3. V shed 6 bases, J shed 5 bases, and the junction held 8 bases outside the gene matches. The DNA for the CDR3 is TGTGCCAGCAGGCGGACAGGGGTCTTCGACGAGCAGTACTTC. This gives the protein CASRRTGVFDEQYF.

The chain recombines TRBV2 with TRBJ2-7; TRBD1 might be the D (6 bases). CDR1 SNHLY and CDR2 FYNNEI come from the germline V gene. This CDR3 contains 13 residues. V was trimmed by 4 bases and J by 8 bases, leaving 15 bases between them. CDR3 bases: TGTGCCAGCAGTGTTGGGGACACCCTACAGCAGTACTTC. Translating it yields CASSVGDTLQQYF.

This clone occurred a few times. V gene TRBV10-3 combines with J gene TRBJ1-1, with unresolved D. V was shortened by 8 bases and J by 0 bases, with 7 bases between the two germline ends. Looked up from germline, CDR1 is ENHRY and CDR2 is SYGVKD. The CDR3 extends over 12 amino acids. The CDR3 reads CAIGRLNTEAFF. The CDR3 DNA is TGTGCCATCGGACGGTTGAACACTGAAGCTTTCTTT.

The gene calls are TRBV6-5 and TRBJ2-7; TRBD2 might be the D (6 bases). CDR3 length: 16 residues. The germline V gene has CDR1 MNHEY and CDR2 SVGAGI. V was shortened by 4 bases and J by 2 bases, with 18 bases between the two germline ends. CDR3 nucleotide sequence: TGTGCCAGCAGTTTGACCCCCATTCGGGGGACCTACGAGCAGTACTTC. Translating it yields CASSLTPIRGTYEQYF.

The chain employs TRBV6-5 and TRBJ1-2, with D tentatively TRBD1 (6 bases). Germline CDR1 MNHEY, CDR2 SVGAGI. The CDR3 length is 15 residues. Trimming pared 5 bases from V and 6 bases from J, leaving 19 bases between. The CDR3 sequence: CASSAGQLLMNGYTF. CDR3 coding DNA: TGTGCCAGCAGTGCCGGACAGCTCCTCATGAATGGCTACACCTTC.

Within the sample, this clone is medium-sized. The rearrangement uses TRBV7-2 and TRBJ1-3, with D unresolved. The V gene's germline CDR1 is SGHTA and CDR2 FQGNSA. Trimming removed 4 bases at V and 3 bases at J, with 16 bases between. The CDR3 runs to 16 residues. Here the CDR3 reads CASSSQGPFLGNTIYF. The CDR3 DNA follows: TGTGCCAGCAGCTCGCAAGGCCCGTTTCTTGGAAACACCATATATTTT. Full variable domain (remainder filled in from reference TRBV7-2 and TRBJ1-3): GAGVSQSPSNKVTEKGKDVELRCDPISGHTALYWYRQSLGQGLEFLIYFQGNSAPDKSGLPSDRFSAERTGGSVSTLTIQRTQQEDSAVYLCASSSQGPFLGNTIYFGEGSWLTVV.